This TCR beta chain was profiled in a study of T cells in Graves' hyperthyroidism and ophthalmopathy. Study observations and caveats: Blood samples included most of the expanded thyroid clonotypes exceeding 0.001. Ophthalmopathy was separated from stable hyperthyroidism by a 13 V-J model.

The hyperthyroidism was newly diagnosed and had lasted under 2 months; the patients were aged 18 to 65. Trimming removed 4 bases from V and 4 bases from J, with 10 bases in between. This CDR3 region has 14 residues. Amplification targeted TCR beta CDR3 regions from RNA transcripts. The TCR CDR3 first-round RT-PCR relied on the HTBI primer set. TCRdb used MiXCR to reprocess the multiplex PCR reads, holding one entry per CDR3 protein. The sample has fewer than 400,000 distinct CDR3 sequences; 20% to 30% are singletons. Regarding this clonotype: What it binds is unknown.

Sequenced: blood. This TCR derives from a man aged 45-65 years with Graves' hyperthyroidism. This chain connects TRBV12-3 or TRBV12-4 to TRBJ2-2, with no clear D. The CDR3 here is CASSSVRGTGELFF. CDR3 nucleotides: TGTGCCAGCAGTTCAGTCCGCGGCACCGGGGAGCTGTTTTTT.